The clone carrying this T cell receptor beta chain was seen only once. The data stem from a study of blood T cell repertoires in COVID-19. Study-wide context: Both acute and convalescent COVID-19 samples were obtained from the United States, Italy and Spain. The cDNA or gDNA used as material had been derived from T cells, B-cell-depleted T cells, or PBMCs.

Germline-derived CDR1 and CDR2 are SGHAT and FQNNGV. CDR3 length: 17 residues. The V end lost 5 bases, the J end lost 7 bases, and 24 bases lay between the germline ends. In the authors' methods: Counts of nucleated cells, estimated from reference gene primer amplification, were obtained. Only in-frame clones appear in the TCRdb table, and some are missing; sequencing was by immunoSEQ multiplex PCR. That table furnishes V, J and clone size, whereas the DNA furnished D and trimming. This sample has about 73,000 clones; roughly nine tenths occur once, and the top ten carry around 9%. Sequenced input: peripheral blood. The V gene is TRBV11-2, the J gene TRBJ2-1; possibly TRBD2 for D (6 bases). The origin of this receptor is an elderly man with acute or convalescent COVID-19. CDR3 in DNA: TGTGCCAGCAGCATACGTGCGGGGCAAACCTCAATGAATGAGCAGTTCTTC. This translates into CASSIRAGQTSMNEQFF. The complete variable domain, with remaining parts taken from reference TRBV11-2 and TRBJ2-1, reads EAGVAQSPRYKIIEKRQSVAFWCNPISGHATLYWYQQILGQGPKLLIQFQNNGVVDDSQLPKDRFSAERLKGVDSTLKIQPAKLEDSAVYLCASSIRAGQTSMNEQFFGPGTRLTVL.